This is a list of T cell receptor beta chains from one sample in a study of cytomegalovirus exposure and HLA in healthy donors. Profiling relied on immunoSEQ multiplex PCR, and the TCRdb table lists in-frame clones only, not all of them. The repertoire includes 130,000 to 150,000 clones, about 83% of them detected once, and roughly 1.4% sits in the top ten. Source material: PBMCs. Every receptor here comes from a woman aged 25-40 years in good health and CMV-seronegative. Each CDR3 is given with its conserved first and last residue. The order of the fields is clone size, CDR3 length, J gene, D gene, V gene, CDR3 DNA, CDR3 protein. D genes are given only for firm matches. Clone size is stated in some rows and not others, as once, few, many or a class when expanded.

>.|17|TRBJ2-1|TRBD2|TRBV27
TGTGCCAGCAGTTTAGATTCGCTAGCGGGGGGCCTCAATGAGCAGTTCTTC
CASSLDSLAGGLNEQFF
>once|13|TRBJ2-5|.|TRBV28
TGTGCCAGCAGTTATCAGGCCCAAGAGACCCAGTACTTC
CASSYQAQETQYF
>.|14|TRBJ2-7|.|TRBV29-1
TGCAGCGTTCGCAAGGAGCTGAGCTCCTACGAGCAGTACTTC
CSVRKELSSYEQYF
>.|14|TRBJ1-1|.|TRBV27
TGTGCCAGCAGTCTTGGGGCTGGGTGGACTGAAGCTTTCTTT
CASSLGAGWTEAFF
>.|13|TRBJ2-5|.|TRBV4-3
TGCGCCAGCAGCCATCTCTCGGGAGAGACCCAGTACTTC
CASSHLSGETQYF
>.|13|TRBJ2-1|TRBD1|TRBV11-1
TGTGCCAGCAGCATAGACAGGGGCCATGAGCAGTTCTTC
CASSIDRGHEQFF
>.|13|TRBJ1-3|.|TRBV25-1
TGTGCCAGCAGTGAAACAGGTCGAAACACCATATATTTT
CASSETGRNTIYF
>.|16|TRBJ2-5|.|TRBV4-1
TGCGCCAGCAGCCACTCCGATCCGACCCGGGGAGAGACCCAGTACTTC
CASSHSDPTRGETQYF
>.|16|TRBJ2-7|TRBD2|TRBV4-2
TGTGCCAGCAGCCATCCGAGACTAGGCGGGGGGAACGAGCAGTACTTC
CASSHPRLGGGNEQYF
>.|15|TRBJ2-6|.|TRBV30
TGTGCCTGGAGTGTACAGGGCGAAGGGGCCAACGTCCTGACTTTC
CAWSVQGEGANVLTF
>.|16|TRBJ2-3|TRBD1|TRBV27
TGTGCCAGCAGTAAAAACCGGGACAGGGGAACAGATACGCAGTATTTT
CASSKNRDRGTDTQYF
>.|14|TRBJ2-5|TRBD1|TRBV5-1
TGCGCCAGCAGTACGACAGGGGGCGGAGAGACCCAGTACTTC
CASSTTGGGETQYF
>.|15|TRBJ2-7|.|TRBV28
TGTGCCAGCAGCGCCGTTAGGGGGAACTCCTACGAGCAGTACTTC
CASSAVRGNSYEQYF
>.|13|TRBJ2-3|.|TRBV7-2
TGTGCCAGCAGCTTGCGGCAGACAGATACGCAGTATTTT
CASSLRQTDTQYF
>.|15|TRBJ2-7|.|TRBV5-1
TGCGCCAGCAGCTTGGGGGGGGGCTTTACCTACGAGCAGTACTTC
CASSLGGGFTYEQYF
>.|18|TRBJ2-2|.|TRBV7-6
TGTGCCAGCAGCCTAAAACCATCCGGGACTCCAAACACCGGGGAGCTGTTTTTT
CASSLKPSGTPNTGELFF
>.|12|TRBJ1-5|.|TRBV19
TGTGCCAGTAGACAGAAAAATCAGCCCCAGCATTTT
CASRQKNQPQHF
>.|14|TRBJ2-5|TRBD1|TRBV7-9
TGTGCCAGCAGCCCCCCCGGGACAGGGTCGACCCAGTACTTC
CASSPPGTGSTQYF
>.|15|TRBJ1-5|.|TRBV15
TGTGCCACCAGCAGAGATCTTGGCGAACGGCAGGGGAAGCATTTT
CATSRDLGERQGKHF
>few|16|TRBJ2-2|TRBD1|TRBV15
TGTGCCACCAGCAGAGACCCTGACAGGGTTGGCGGGGAGCTGTTTTTT
CATSRDPDRVGGELFF
>.|16|TRBJ2-1|.|TRBV4-2
TGTGCCAGCAGCCAATATCATCCCCCCGGGGGCAATGAGCAGTTCTTC
CASSQYHPPGGNEQFF
>.|14|TRBJ1-1|.|TRBV19
TGTGCCAGTAGCCCCCGGAGACGGGGAGGTGAAGCTTTCTTT
CASSPRRRGGEAFF
>.|15|TRBJ1-3|TRBD1|TRBV6-5
TGTGCCAGCAGTTCAGGGGGGTCTGGTGGAAACACCATATATTTT
CASSSGGSGGNTIYF
>.|12|TRBJ1-2|.|TRBV6-1
TGTGCCAGCTGGTTCTTCAGTAACGCCTACACCTTC
CASWFFSNAYTF
>.|16|TRBJ1-5|.|TRBV4-2
TGTGCCAGCAGCCAAGAGGGGGGGGCCCTGGATCAGCCCCAGCATTTT
CASSQEGGALDQPQHF
>.|17|TRBJ2-1|.|TRBV27
TGTGCCAGCAGTTCGCGGGCCACTACCTCGAATTACAATGAGCAGTTCTTC
CASSSRATTSNYNEQFF
>few|14|TRBJ1-1|.|TRBV30
TGTGCCTGGAGGAAGGGGGGGTTAAACACTGAAGCTTTCTTT
CAWRKGGLNTEAFF
>.|14|TRBJ1-1|.|TRBV7-2
TGTGCCAGCACCGTAACGGGGAGGGACACTGAAGCTTTCTTT
CASTVTGRDTEAFF
>.|16|TRBJ2-2|.|TRBV25-1
TGTGCCAGCCAACGACGAGGGTCCGGTAACACCGGGGAGCTGTTTTTT
CASQRRGSGNTGELFF
>once|16|TRBJ1-6|.|TRBV11-2
TGTGCCAGCAGCTTCGGTCGGAGCTCCTATAATTCACCCCTCCACTTT
CASSFGRSSYNSPLHF
>once|14|TRBJ2-5|.|TRBV11-1
TGTGCCAGCAGCTCCAGGGGGGCGGAAGAGACCCAGTACTTC
CASSSRGAEETQYF
>.|13|TRBJ2-7|TRBD1|TRBV7-9
TGTGCCAGCAGCTTCCCCAGGGGGTACGAGCAGTACTTC
CASSFPRGYEQYF
>.|14|TRBJ1-2|.|TRBV27
TGTGCCAGCAGTCGCGGCAACAACTATGTCGGCTACACCTTC
CASSRGNNYVGYTF
>.|14|TRBJ2-7|.|TRBV4-2
TGTGCCAGCAGCCACCATATACTACTTTACGAGCAGTACTTC
CASSHHILLYEQYF
>.|13|TRBJ1-2|TRBD1|TRBV5-4
TGTGCCAGCTCAAGACAGGGCTATTATGGCTACACCTTC
CASSRQGYYGYTF
>.|15|TRBJ1-2|TRBD1|TRBV7-9
TGTGCCAGCAGCTCCAGAACAGGGGGCGAGGCAGGCTACACCTTC
CASSSRTGGEAGYTF
>.|15|TRBJ2-2|TRBD1|TRBV18
TGTGCCAGCTCACCAGCAGGGGGCGCAACCGGGGAGCTGTTTTTT
CASSPAGGATGELFF
>.|12|TRBJ1-2|.|TRBV19
TGTGCCAGTAGCGGAGGAGCAGGGGTTTACACCTTC
CASSGGAGVYTF
>.|14|TRBJ2-3|.|TRBV27
TGTGCCAGCAGTTATTCACTAGCCGCAGATACGCAGTATTTT
CASSYSLAADTQYF
>.|14|TRBJ1-3|TRBD1|TRBV6-5
TGTGCCAGCAGGGCGCCAGGGGGAGGAAACACCATATATTTT
CASRAPGGGNTIYF
>.|12|TRBJ2-3|.|TRBV29-1
TGCAGCGTTGAAGAAGGGGATATCTCGCAGTATTTT
CSVEEGDISQYF
>.|14|TRBJ2-3|.|TRBV29-1
TGCAGCGTTCGGGCAGGGGTGGAAGCAGATACGCAGTATTTT
CSVRAGVEADTQYF
>.|17|TRBJ1-5|.|TRBV28
TGTGCCAGCAGTCTTCGTGAGGGAGGGTATAGCAATCAGCCCCAGCATTTT
CASSLREGGYSNQPQHF
>.|13|TRBJ1-2|TRBD1|TRBV28
TGTGCCAGCAGTGGGGACAGGGCTTGGGGCTACACCTTC
CASSGDRAWGYTF
>.|15|TRBJ1-3|TRBD1|TRBV4-2
TGTGCCAGCAGCCGCGTTCAGGGGGCTGGAAACACCATATATTTT
CASSRVQGAGNTIYF
>.|14|TRBJ1-4|.|TRBV5-1
TGCGCCAGCAGCTTGGCAGGCGTTAATGAAAAACTGTTTTTT
CASSLAGVNEKLFF
>.|16|TRBJ1-2|.|TRBV6-6
TGTGCCAGCAGTTACTCCCTAAGAGGACGGGGAGGGGGCTACACCTTC
CASSYSLRGRGGGYTF